This TCR beta chain was obtained from a study of cytomegalovirus exposure and HLA in healthy donors. The overall study: Researchers found that roughly 81% of 300 to 450 genotyped donors fell within the Caucasian-associated ancestry cluster.

Study-level results: At a 0.05 false discovery rate, a later analysis found 16,951 TCR beta sequences to be associated with HLA alleles. The study labeled under 200 TCR beta chains cytomegalovirus-associated.

The PCR made use of 60 Vbeta and 13 Jbeta primers. Sequenced by immunoSEQ multiplex PCR; TCRdb stores in-frame clones only, minus some. In the table there are 130,000 to 150,000 clones, around 67% of which are singletons. Looked up from germline, CDR1 is MDHEN and CDR2 is SYDVKM. The CDR3 loop spans 15 amino acids. V lost 6 bases to trimming and J lost 3 bases; unmatched junction nucleotides: 8. Points on this clone: Its antigen is as yet unknown.

Material: PBMCs. The chain has TRBV28 and TRBJ2-1; 7 positions match TRBD2. The TCR originated in a man younger than 35 in good health and CMV-seropositive. The CDR3 loop is CASSSVGRIYNEQFF. The CDR3 DNA sequence: TGTGCCAGCAGCTCCGTCGGGAGGATCTACAATGAGCAGTTCTTC. Together with reference TRBV28 and TRBJ2-1, the CDR3 gives the full variable domain: DVKVTQSSRYLVKRTGEKVFLECVQDMDHENMFWYRQDPGLGLRLIYFSYDVKMKEKGDIPEGYSVSREKKERFSLILESASTNQTSMYLCASSSVGRIYNEQFFGPGTRLTVL.